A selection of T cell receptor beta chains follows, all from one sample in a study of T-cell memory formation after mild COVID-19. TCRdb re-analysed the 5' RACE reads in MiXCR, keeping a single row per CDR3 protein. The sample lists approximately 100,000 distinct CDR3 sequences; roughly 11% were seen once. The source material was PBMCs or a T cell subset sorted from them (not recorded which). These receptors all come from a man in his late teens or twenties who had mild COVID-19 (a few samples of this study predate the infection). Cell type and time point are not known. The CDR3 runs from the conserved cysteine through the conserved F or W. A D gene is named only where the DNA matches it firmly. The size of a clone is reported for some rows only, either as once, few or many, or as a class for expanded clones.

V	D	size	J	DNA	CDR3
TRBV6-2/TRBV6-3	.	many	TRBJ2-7	TGTGCCAGCAGTTACCCGGGGGAGACCTACGAGCAGTACTTC	CASSYPGETYEQYF
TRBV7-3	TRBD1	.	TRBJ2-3	TGTGCCAGCAGCAATCAGGGGGGCACAGATACGCAGTATTTT	CASSNQGGTDTQYF
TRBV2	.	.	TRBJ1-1	TGTGCCAGCAAACAGGGCCCTTTGGGTGGGACTGAAGCTTTCTTT	CASKQGPLGGTEAFF
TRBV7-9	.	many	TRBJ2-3	TGTGCCAGCAGCTCGACAGATCTGGGGGATACGCAGTATTTT	CASSSTDLGDTQYF
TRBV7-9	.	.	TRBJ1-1	TGTGCCAGCAGCCAGGTCCCAGGTGAAGCTTTCTTT	CASSQVPGEAFF
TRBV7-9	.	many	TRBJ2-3	TGTGCCAGCAGCTTAGCGGGGGCTAGCACAGATACGCAGTATTTT	CASSLAGASTDTQYF
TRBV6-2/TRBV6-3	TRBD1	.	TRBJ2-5	TGTGCCAGCAGTTCCCCGGGACAGGGGGCTTGGGAGACCCAGTACTTC	CASSSPGQGAWETQYF
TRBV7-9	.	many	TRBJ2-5	TGTGCCAGCAGCCCGTGGACATCCCAAGAGACCCAGTACTTC	CASSPWTSQETQYF
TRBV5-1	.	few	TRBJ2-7	TGCGCCAGCAGCCTCCTAAGGGGCTCCTACGAGCAGTACTTC	CASSLLRGSYEQYF
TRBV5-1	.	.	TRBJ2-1	TGCGCCAGCAGCACCTACAGGATGCACAATGAGCAGTTCTTC	CASSTYRMHNEQFF
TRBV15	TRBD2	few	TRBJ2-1	TGTGCCACCAGCGGAGAGGCGGGGGGGCCGAATGAGCAGTTCTTC	CATSGEAGGPNEQFF
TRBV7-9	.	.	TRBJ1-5	TGTGCCAGCAGCGCGGAAGGGGCAAGCAATCAGCCCCAGCATTTT	CASSAEGASNQPQHF
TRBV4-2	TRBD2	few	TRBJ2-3	TGTGCCAGCAGCCGCCCGGGGGGTAGCGGGGGTAGCACAGATACGCAGTATTTT	CASSRPGGSGGSTDTQYF
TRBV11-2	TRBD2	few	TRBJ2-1	TGTGCCAGCAGCGCGGGAGGGCCCTTCGATGAGCAGTTCTTC	CASSAGGPFDEQFF
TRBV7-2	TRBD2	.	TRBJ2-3	TGTGCCAGCAGCTTACTAGCGGGGTACGATACGCAGTATTTT	CASSLLAGYDTQYF
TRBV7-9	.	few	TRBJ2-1	TGTGCCAGCAGCTTTAGAGGGAAGCAGTTCTTC	CASSFRGKQFF
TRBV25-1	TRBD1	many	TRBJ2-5	TGTGCCAGCAGTGAACAGGGGGCATCGGAGACCCAGTACTTC	CASSEQGASETQYF
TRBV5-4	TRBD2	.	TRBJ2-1	TGTGCCAGCAGCTCCGGCGGGGGGGCGGCAGGAAATGAGCAGTTCTTC	CASSSGGGAAGNEQFF
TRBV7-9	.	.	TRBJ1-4	TGTGCCAGCAGCTACCTCGAACAGGGAAAACTGTTTTTT	CASSYLEQGKLFF
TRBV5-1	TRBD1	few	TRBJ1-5	TGCGCCAGCAGCTGGGAGGGGGCGAGCAATCAGCCCCAGCATTTT	CASSWEGASNQPQHF
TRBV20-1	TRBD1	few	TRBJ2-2	TGCAGTGCTTGGACAGGGGAAGGTGTGGAGCTGTTTTTT	CSAWTGEGVELFF
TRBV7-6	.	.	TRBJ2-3	TGTGCCAGCAGCTTTACTGGGATGACAGATACGCAGTATTTT	CASSFTGMTDTQYF
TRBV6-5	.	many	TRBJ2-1	TGTGCCAGCAGTTTGAGTGAGAAAGGAGAGCAGTTCTTC	CASSLSEKGEQFF
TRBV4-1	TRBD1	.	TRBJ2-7	TGCGCCAGCAGCCCGGGACAGGGTGGAAGCTACGAGCAGTACTTC	CASSPGQGGSYEQYF
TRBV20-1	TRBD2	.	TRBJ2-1	TGCAGTGCTTCGGGACTAGCGGTAAACAATGAGCAGTTCTTC	CSASGLAVNNEQFF
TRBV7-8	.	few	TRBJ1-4	TGTGCCAGCAGCTTATTAGGGGCCTCTCCAACTAATGAAAAACTGTTTTTT	CASSLLGASPTNEKLFF
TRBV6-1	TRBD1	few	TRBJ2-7	TGTGCCAGCAGTGGGACAGGGTTCTACGAGCAGTACTTC	CASSGTGFYEQYF
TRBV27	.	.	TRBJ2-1	TGTGCCAGCTCTTTCCGGGACTGGGGTCTCAATGAGCAGTTCTTC	CASSFRDWGLNEQFF
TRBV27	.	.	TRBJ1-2	TGTGCCAGCAGTCGGCAGGGAGTAGCTAACTATGGCTACACCTTC	CASSRQGVANYGYTF
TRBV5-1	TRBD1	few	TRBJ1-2	TGCGCCAGCAGCCCGTGGGGGGACAGTCCCAACTATGGCTACACCTTC	CASSPWGDSPNYGYTF
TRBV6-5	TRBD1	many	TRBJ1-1	TGTGCCAGCAGTTACCAGACAGGGGCTGAAGCTTTCTTT	CASSYQTGAEAFF
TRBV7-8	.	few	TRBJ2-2	TGTGCCAGCAGCGGGGGGGCTAACGGGGAGCTGTTTTTT	CASSGGANGELFF
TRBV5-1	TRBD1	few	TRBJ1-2	TGCGCCAGCAGCTCCCGGACAGGGGTCGGATCGGATCGAGGCTACACCTTC	CASSSRTGVGSDRGYTF
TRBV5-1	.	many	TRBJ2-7	TGCGCCAGCAGAGGGACTCTCCGGGTCCACGAGCAGTACTTC	CASRGTLRVHEQYF
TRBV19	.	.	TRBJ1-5	TGTGCCAGTAGTGCAGGGCTCTCGGGCAATCAGCCCCAGCATTTT	CASSAGLSGNQPQHF
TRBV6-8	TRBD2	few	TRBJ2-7	TGTGCCAGCAGTTACGGGGGACTAGCGGGGAGCGAGCAGTACTTC	CASSYGGLAGSEQYF
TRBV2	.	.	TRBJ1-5	TGTGCCAGCAGTGAACCCAGGCAACTCAATCAGCCCCAGCATTTT	CASSEPRQLNQPQHF
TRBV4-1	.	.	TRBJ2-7	TGCGCCAGCAGCCAAGATCGGACAGCCTACGAGCAGTACTTC	CASSQDRTAYEQYF
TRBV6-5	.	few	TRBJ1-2	TGTGCCAGCAGTTACTCAGGGTCTGGGAACGGCTACACCTTC	CASSYSGSGNGYTF
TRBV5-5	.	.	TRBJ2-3	TGTGCCAGCTCTCCCTGGCGGGGCAGCACAGATACGCAGTATTTT	CASSPWRGSTDTQYF
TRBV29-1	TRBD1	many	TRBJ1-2	TGCAGCGTTTACCCTCTAGGACAGGGGTATGGCTACACCTTC	CSVYPLGQGYGYTF
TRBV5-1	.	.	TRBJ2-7	TGCGCCAGCAGCTTCGGTCACACCTACGAGCAGTACTTC	CASSFGHTYEQYF
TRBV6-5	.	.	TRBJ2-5	TGTGCCAGCAGTTACGGCTTGGGGGGAACGGAGACCCAGTACTTC	CASSYGLGGTETQYF
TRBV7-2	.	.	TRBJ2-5	TGTGCCAGCAGCTCAGTACCGCAAGAGACCCAGTACTTC	CASSSVPQETQYF
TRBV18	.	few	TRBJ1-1	TGTGCCAGCTCGCCCCTAACGGGGGGCAGCACTGAAGCTTTCTTT	CASSPLTGGSTEAFF
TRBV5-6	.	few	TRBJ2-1	TGTGCCAGCAACTTCGAGCGAAATGAGCAGTTCTTC	CASNFERNEQFF
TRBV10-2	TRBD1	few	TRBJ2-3	TGCGCCAGCAGTGCTCAGGGGGCGCAGGATACGCAGTATTTT	CASSAQGAQDTQYF
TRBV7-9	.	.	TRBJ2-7	TGTGCCAGCAGCTCGCTCAAGGGAGAACCACCCCCTTACGAGCAGTACTTC	CASSSLKGEPPPYEQYF
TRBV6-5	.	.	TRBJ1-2	TGTGCCAGCAGTTACGGGGGGAGTTACTATGGCTACACCTTC	CASSYGGSYYGYTF
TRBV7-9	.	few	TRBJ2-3	TGTGCCAGCAGCTCCCCCGGCCCGCCCGATACGCAGTATTTT	CASSSPGPPDTQYF
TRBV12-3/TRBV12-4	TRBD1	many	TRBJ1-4	TGTGCCAGCAGAACCCTCGGACAGGGTACAGAAAAACTGTTTTTT	CASRTLGQGTEKLFF
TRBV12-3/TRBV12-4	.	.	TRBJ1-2	TGTGCCAGCAGCTACGGACCCCGGGCCTATGGCTACACCTTC	CASSYGPRAYGYTF
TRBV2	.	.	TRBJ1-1	TGTGCCCATAGGGAGGACTCCATGAACACTGAAGCTTTCTTT	CAHREDSMNTEAFF
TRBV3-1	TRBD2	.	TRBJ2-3	TGTGCCAGCAGCCACGGCAGACTAGCGGGGGGCCCAGATACGCAGTATTTT	CASSHGRLAGGPDTQYF
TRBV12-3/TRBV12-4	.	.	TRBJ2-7	TGTGCCAGTCAGGGGGGGTGGGGGCCCTACGAGCAGTACTTC	CASQGGWGPYEQYF
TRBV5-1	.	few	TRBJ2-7	TGCGCCAGCAGTACAGAGTCATCCTACGAGCAGTACTTC	CASSTESSYEQYF
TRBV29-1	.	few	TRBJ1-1	TGCAGCGCGCCGGGGGGGCCTGAAGCTTTCTTT	CSAPGGPEAFF
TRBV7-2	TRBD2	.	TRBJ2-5	TGTGCCAGCAGCTTAGCGGGTCCTAGCGGGGGCCGGGAGACCCAGTACTTC	CASSLAGPSGGRETQYF
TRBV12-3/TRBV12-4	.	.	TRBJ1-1	TGTGCCAGCAGCAAATACTGGGGGGAGGACACTGAAGCTTTCTTT	CASSKYWGEDTEAFF
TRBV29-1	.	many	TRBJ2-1	TGCAGCGTTTTGACGGCGAGCTCCTACAATGAGCAGTTCTTC	CSVLTASSYNEQFF